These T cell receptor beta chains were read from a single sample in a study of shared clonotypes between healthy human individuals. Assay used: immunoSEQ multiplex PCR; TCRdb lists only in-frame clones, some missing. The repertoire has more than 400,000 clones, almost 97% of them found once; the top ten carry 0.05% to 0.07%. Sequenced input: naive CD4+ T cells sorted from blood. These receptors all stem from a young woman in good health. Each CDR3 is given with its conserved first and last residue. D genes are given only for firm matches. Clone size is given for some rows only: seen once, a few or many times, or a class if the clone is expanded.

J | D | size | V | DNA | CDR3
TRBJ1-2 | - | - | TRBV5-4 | TGTGCCAGCAGCTTGTACGCTATGAACTATGGCTACACCTTC | CASSLYAMNYGYTF
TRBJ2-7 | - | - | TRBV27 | TGTGCCAGCAGTATCTCGAGCCGGAGCTCCTACGAGCAGTACTTC | CASSISSRSSYEQYF
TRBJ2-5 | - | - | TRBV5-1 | TGCGCCAGCAGCTCTAGACAGGCTCCCGAGACCCAGTACTTC | CASSSRQAPETQYF
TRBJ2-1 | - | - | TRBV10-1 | TGCGCCAGCAGTGAGTCACTTAACAATGAGCAGTTCTTC | CASSESLNNEQFF
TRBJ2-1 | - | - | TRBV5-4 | TGTGCCAGCAGCTTGGTCGACTCCTACAATGAGCAGTTCTTC | CASSLVDSYNEQFF
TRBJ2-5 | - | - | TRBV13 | TGTGCCAGCAGCTTAGGCACTAGACCATTCATGGAGACCCAGTACTTC | CASSLGTRPFMETQYF
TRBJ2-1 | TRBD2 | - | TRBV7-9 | TGTGCCAGCAGCTTAGCCGGACTAGCGGGCCTCAACAATGAGCAGTTCTTC | CASSLAGLAGLNNEQFF
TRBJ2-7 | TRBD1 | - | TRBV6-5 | TGTGCCAGCAGTAACGTCCGGGACAGGGGCTACGAGCAGTACTTC | CASSNVRDRGYEQYF
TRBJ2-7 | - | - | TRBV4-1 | TGCGCCAGCAGCCAAGTTCCAGGGAGTAATTCTTACGAGCAGTACTTC | CASSQVPGSNSYEQYF
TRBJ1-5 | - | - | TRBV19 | TGTGCCAGTAGTATAGAGCGAGTGCATCAGCCCCAGCATTTT | CASSIERVHQPQHF
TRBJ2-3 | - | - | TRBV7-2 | TGTGCCAGCAGCTTACTGTGGAACCGCCCTCCCACAGATACGCAGTATTTT | CASSLLWNRPPTDTQYF
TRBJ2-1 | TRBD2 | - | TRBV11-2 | TGTGCCAGCAGCTTAACCCGCGGTCATAGCGGGGGTCGTGAGCAGTTCTTC | CASSLTRGHSGGREQFF
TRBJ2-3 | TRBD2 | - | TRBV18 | TGTGCCAGCTCACCACTAGCGGGAGGGCCAGATACGCAGTATTTT | CASSPLAGGPDTQYF
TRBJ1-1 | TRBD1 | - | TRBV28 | TGTGCCAGCAGTTTGACAGGGGGGCCGAACACTGAAGCTTTCTTT | CASSLTGGPNTEAFF
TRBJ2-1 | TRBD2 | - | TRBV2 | TGTGCCAGCAGTCTAGCGGGAGGGCTAGATGAGCAGTTCTTC | CASSLAGGLDEQFF
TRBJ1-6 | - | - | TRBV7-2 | TGTGCCAGCAGGATAACCTCGACAGATAATTCACCCCTCCACTTT | CASRITSTDNSPLHF
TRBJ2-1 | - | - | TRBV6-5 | TGTGCCAGCAGTTACGCGGCTAGACATGAGCAGTTCTTC | CASSYAARHEQFF
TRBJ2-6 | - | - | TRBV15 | TGTGCCACCAGCAGAGACAACTCTGGGGCCAACGTCCTGACTTTC | CATSRDNSGANVLTF
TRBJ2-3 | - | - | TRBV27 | TGTGCCAGCAGTTCTCTTTTGGCGGATACGCAGTATTTT | CASSSLLADTQYF
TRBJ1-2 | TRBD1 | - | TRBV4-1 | TGCGCCAGCAGCCAAGGCCCCCCGGGACAGAGCTTCTATGGCTACACCTTC | CASSQGPPGQSFYGYTF
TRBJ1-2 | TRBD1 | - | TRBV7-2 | TGTGCCAGCAGCCGACAGGGGTGGGGAGCTAACTATGGCTACACCTTC | CASSRQGWGANYGYTF
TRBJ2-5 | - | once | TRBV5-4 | TGTGCCAGCAGTACGGGGGTTTTCAAGACCCAGTACTTC | CASSTGVFKTQYF
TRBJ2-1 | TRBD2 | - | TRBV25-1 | TGTGCCAGCAGGGAATCGGGGGGGCCCTTCAATGAGCAGTTCTTC | CASRESGGPFNEQFF
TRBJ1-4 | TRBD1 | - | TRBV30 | TGTGCCTGGAGTGTAATCGGACAGGGGGGTGAAAAACTGTTTTTT | CAWSVIGQGGEKLFF
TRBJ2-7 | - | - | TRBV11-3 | TGTGCCAGCAGCTTAGCGGAAAGCTCCTACGAGCAGTACTTC | CASSLAESSYEQYF
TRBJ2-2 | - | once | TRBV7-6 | TGTGCCAGCAGCTTTGGACAGAACACCGGGGAGCTGTTTTTT | CASSFGQNTGELFF
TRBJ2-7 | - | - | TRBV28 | TGTGCCAGCAGCTCTCGATTGGGGAACTCCTACGAGCAGTACTTC | CASSSRLGNSYEQYF
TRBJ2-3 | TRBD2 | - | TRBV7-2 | TGTGCCAGCAGCTTAAGGAGACTAGCCGCAGATACGCAGTATTTT | CASSLRRLAADTQYF
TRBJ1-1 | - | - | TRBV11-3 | TGTGCCAGCAGCTCCGGGGGTGAAGCTTTCTTT | CASSSGGEAFF
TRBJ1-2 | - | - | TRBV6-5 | TGTGCCAGCAGTTACGAGAGGACCGCCCGCTATGGCTACACCTTC | CASSYERTARYGYTF
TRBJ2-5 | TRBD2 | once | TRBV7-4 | TGTGCCAGCAGGGCGAGCGGGAGGGGGCAAGAGCAGTACTTC | CASRASGRGQEQYF
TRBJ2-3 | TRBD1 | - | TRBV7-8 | TGTGCCAGCAGCATATTCGGACAGGGGGCCACAGATACGCAGTATTTT | CASSIFGQGATDTQYF
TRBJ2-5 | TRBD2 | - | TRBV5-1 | TGCGCCAGCAGCGGAACAGGACTAGCGGGTCTAGAGACCCAGTACTTC | CASSGTGLAGLETQYF
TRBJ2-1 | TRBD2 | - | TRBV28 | TGTGCCAGCATCCCTCATGGAGCGGGAGATAACAATGAGCAGTTCTTC | CASIPHGAGDNNEQFF
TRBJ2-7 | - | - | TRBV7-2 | TGTGCCAGCAGCTTAGGGCCTGGACCCTACGAGCAGTACTTC | CASSLGPGPYEQYF
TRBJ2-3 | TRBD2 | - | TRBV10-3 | TGTGCCGCGGGACTAGCGGAGAGCACAGATACGCAGTATTTT | CAAGLAESTDTQYF
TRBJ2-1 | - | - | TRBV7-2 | TGTGCCAGCAGCTCCCCAAACCAATATGAGCAGTTCTTC | CASSSPNQYEQFF
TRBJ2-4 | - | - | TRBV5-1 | TGCGCCAGCAGCTTGGCCGGCACGGAGGAGAACATTCAGTACTTC | CASSLAGTEENIQYF
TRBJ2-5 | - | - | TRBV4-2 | TGTGCCAGCAGCGATTCCTCCGGGACCGAGACCCAGTACTTC | CASSDSSGTETQYF
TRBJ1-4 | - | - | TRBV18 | TGTGCCAGCTCACCACCTGGACGTGGTAATGAAAAACTGTTTTTT | CASSPPGRGNEKLFF
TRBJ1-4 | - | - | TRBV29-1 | TGCAGCGTTGAAGAAAGGGGGTATGAAAAACTGTTTTTT | CSVEERGYEKLFF
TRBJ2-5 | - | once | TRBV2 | TGTGCCAGCAGTGTAGACACAGAAGAGACCCAGTACTTC | CASSVDTEETQYF
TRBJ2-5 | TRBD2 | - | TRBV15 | TGTGCCACCAGCAGATTTACTAGCGGGCAAGAGACCCAGTACTTC | CATSRFTSGQETQYF
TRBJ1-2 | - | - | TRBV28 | TGTGCCAGCAGTTTAAACGGGGGGTATGGCTACACCTTC | CASSLNGGYGYTF
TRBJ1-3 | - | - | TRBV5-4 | TGTGCCAGCAGCTTCCACACGACTGGGAACACCATATATTTT | CASSFHTTGNTIYF
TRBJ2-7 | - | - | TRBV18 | TGTGCCAGCTCACCACCTGGTACGGGGGCAGTCTACGAGCAGTACTTC | CASSPPGTGAVYEQYF
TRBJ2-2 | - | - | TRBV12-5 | TGTGCTAGTGGTTTGGTACTTGGGAACACCGGGGAGCTGTTTTTT | CASGLVLGNTGELFF
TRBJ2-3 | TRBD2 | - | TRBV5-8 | TGTGCCAGCAGCTTGGGACTAGCGGAATACACAGATACGCAGTATTTT | CASSLGLAEYTDTQYF
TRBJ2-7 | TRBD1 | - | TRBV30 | TGTGCCTGGAGTTTCCGGGACAGGGATTTCTACGAGCAGTACTTC | CAWSFRDRDFYEQYF
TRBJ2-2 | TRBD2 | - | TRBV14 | TGTGCCAGCAGCCAAGAGAGGAGCGGGAGACGCGGGGAGCTGTTTTTT | CASSQERSGRRGELFF
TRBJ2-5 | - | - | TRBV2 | TGTGCCAGCAGTGCGGGAGTCAGGGAGACCCAGTACTTC | CASSAGVRETQYF
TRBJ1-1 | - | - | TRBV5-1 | TGCGCCAGCAGCTTGTTAGTAGAAACTGAAGCTTTCTTT | CASSLLVETEAFF
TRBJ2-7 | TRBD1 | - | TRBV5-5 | TGTGCCAGCAGCTTGGGGGTTGGGACAGGGACTTCCGAGCAGTACTTC | CASSLGVGTGTSEQYF